The 9 T cell receptor beta chains below come from one sample, sequenced in a study of blood T cell repertoires in COVID-19. Assay used: immunoSEQ multiplex PCR; TCRdb lists only in-frame clones, some missing. The sample includes about 310,000 clones, 75% to 90% of them seen just once. The sequenced sample consisted of peripheral blood. The source of these receptors is a young man with active or convalescent COVID-19.

This clone came up once. The V and J genes are TRBV27 and TRBJ1-6; the D is unclear. Germline V lookup: CDR1 MNHEY, CDR2 SMNVEV (reference sequence). The CDR3 runs 12 residues. V gave up 8 bases and J gave up 7 bases, with 9 bases separating them. In nucleotides, the CDR3 is TGTGCCAGCCGGACGGGAAATTCACCCCTCCACTTT. It is translated as CASRTGNSPLHF.

The chain has TRBV4-3 and TRBJ1-1; possible D gene TRBD1, 5 bases. V was pared by 1 base and J by 4 bases, with 10 bases between. CDR1 is LGHNA, CDR2 YSLEER, per germline. CDR3 size: 14 residues. CDR3 in amino acids: CASSQARQGTEAFF. CDR3 nucleotides: TGCGCCAGCAGCCAAGCACGGCAGGGCACTGAAGCTTTCTTT.

The V gene is TRBV11-2, the J gene TRBJ2-5, with TRBD1 matching over 9 bases. This CDR3 has 13 residues. The V and J ends lost 10 bases and 5 bases, in that order; junction bases with no gene match: 8. In germline, CDR1 is SGHAT, CDR2 FQNNGV. The CDR3: CATRTGEVETQYF. The CDR3 nucleotides are TGTGCCACCCGGACAGGGGAGGTTGAGACCCAGTACTTC. Full variable domain (missing parts from reference TRBV11-2 and TRBJ2-5): EAGVAQSPRYKIIEKRQSVAFWCNPISGHATLYWYQQILGQGPKLLIQFQNNGVVDDSQLPKDRFSAERLKGVDSTLKIQPAKLEDSAVYLCATRTGEVETQYFGPGTRLLVL.

This chain joins TRBV7-6 and TRBJ2-1, with TRBD1 identical over 10 bases. The CDR3 runs to 17 residues. J lost 5 bases, V lost 3 bases, and 10 bases had no gene match. The germline V gene encodes CDR1 SGHVS and CDR2 FNYEAQ. For the CDR3, the DNA is TGTGCCAGCAGCTTCAGACAGGGGGCAATCAGAAACAATGAGCAGTTCTTC. The encoded protein is CASSFRQGAIRNNEQFF.

This chain uses TRBV14 with TRBJ2-7; TRBD2 agrees at 15 bases. Germline V gene lookup returns CDR1 SGHDN and CDR2 FVKESK. The V and J ends lost 4 bases and 2 bases, in that order; junction bases with no gene match: 6. The CDR3 has 17 residues. In nucleotides, the CDR3 is TGTGCCAGCAGCCCCGGGACTAGCGGGAGGCACGCCTACGAGCAGTACTTC. Translating gives CASSPGTSGRHAYEQYF.

The chain carries TRBV28 and TRBJ1-2; weak D call: TRBD1 (6 bases). CDR1 and CDR2 from the germline V gene are MDHEN and SYDVKM. This CDR3 has 11 residues. Trimming removed 4 bases from V and 8 bases from J, with 8 bases in between. Here the CDR3 DNA reads TGTGCCAGCAGTTACAGGGACGGCTACACCTTC. This encodes CASSYRDGYTF.

The genes are TRBV5-1 and TRBJ2-1; 8 nucleotides match TRBD2. Looked up from germline, CDR1 is SGHRS and CDR2 is YFSETQ. This CDR3 is 15 amino acids long. V lost 4 bases, J lost 8 bases, and 11 bases stayed unmatched. CDR3 nucleotides: TGCGCCAGCAGCGCTCCGGGACTAGGAAAACATGAGCAGTTCTTC. Its protein is CASSAPGLGKHEQFF.

V usage is TRBV7-9 and J usage is TRBJ2-7, with D tentatively TRBD1 (5 bases). V was shortened by 5 bases and J by 2 bases, with 10 bases between the two germline ends. This CDR3 is 13 amino acids long. Germline values: CDR1 SEHNR, CDR2 FQNEAQ (reference sequence). The CDR3 reads CASSPTATYEQYF. Written as DNA, the CDR3 is TGTGCCAGCAGCCCGACAGCGACCTACGAGCAGTACTTC.

This clone has just one count. The chain is built from TRBV5-1 and TRBJ2-7; the D gene is possibly TRBD1 (8 bases). The CDR3 contains 13 residues. In germline, CDR1 is SGHRS, CDR2 YFSETQ. Trimming took off 4 bases at V and 6 bases at J, with 14 bases between the two ends. CDR3 region: CASSPTGGGEQYF. The DNA for the CDR3 is TGCGCCAGCAGCCCTACAGGGGGGGGCGAGCAGTACTTC.